Each of the 8 T cell receptor beta chains below was sequenced from the same sample in a study of identical twins. TCRdb recomputed calls from the 5' RACE reads with MiXCR, one row per CDR3 protein. The top ten clones hold around 8% of a sample with 150,000 or so distinct CDR3 sequences, roughly 3.5% of them seen once. Sequenced: memory T cells sorted from blood. The receptors shown here come from a young man in good health.

This clonotype was seen repeatedly, ten times or more. The chain carries TRBV25-1 and TRBJ2-1; a weak D match, TRBD2 (5 bases). Germline V gene data show CDR1 as MGHDK and CDR2 as SYGVNS. CDR3 size: 13 residues. The V end was cut by 3 bases, the J end by 8 bases, with 11 bases between. CDR3: CASSEASRYEQFF. The CDR3 DNA sequence: TGTGCCAGCAGTGAGGCTAGCCGCTATGAGCAGTTCTTC.

The rearrangement joins TRBV14 to TRBJ2-1, with 7 bases matching TRBD1. V shed 4 bases, J shed 6 bases, and the junction held 6 bases outside the gene matches. The germline CDR1 and CDR2 sequences are SGHDN and FVKESK. The CDR3 totals 14 residues. The DNA of the CDR3 is TGTGCCAGCAGCCGAGGGGGCGGACCCAATGAGCAGTTCTTC. It translates to CASSRGGGPNEQFF. Supplemented by reference TRBV14 and TRBJ2-1, the full variable domain reads EAGVTQFPSHSVIEKGQTVTLRCDPISGHDNLYWYRRVMGKEIKFLLHFVKESKQDESGMPNNRFLAERTGGTYSTLKVQPAELEDSGVYFCASSRGGGPNEQFFGPGTRLTVL.

This clonotype has at least ten counts. The chain joins TRBV29-1 to TRBJ2-5; TRBD1 is a possible D gene (6 bases). Germline V gives CDR1 SQVTM, CDR2 ANQGSEA. The CDR3 sequence is 12 residues long. Trimming cost V 5 bases and J 2 bases, with 9 bases left between them. The CDR3 DNA reads as TGCAGCGTTCCCGGACAGCAAGAGACCCAGTACTTC. Encoded protein: CSVPGQQETQYF.

The table lists this clonotype with many counts. CDR3 region: CASSQGLWLRRSYGYTF. CDR3 nucleotides: TGTGCCAGCAGCCAAGGGTTGTGGTTACGGCGGTCCTATGGCTACACCTTC. This chain joins TRBV3-1 and TRBJ1-2; D gene unclear. V dropped 1 base and J dropped 4 bases, with 19 bases sitting between them. CDR1 and CDR2 (germline): LGHDT, YNNKEL (reference sequence). This CDR3 comprises 17 residues.

This clonotype was counted ten times or more. The chain has TRBV5-1 and TRBJ1-5; no reliable D call. The CDR3 has 16 residues. CDR1 is SGHRS and CDR2 is YFSETQ in the germline V gene. Trimming left V 0 bases short and J 3 bases short, with 13 bases between. The CDR3 here is CASSLEGPTSNQPQHF. The CDR3, as DNA: TGCGCCAGCAGCTTGGAGGGCCCGACTTCCAATCAGCCCCAGCATTTT. The variable domain in full, with the rest retrieved from reference TRBV5-1 and TRBJ1-5, is KAGVTQTPRYLIKTRGQQVTLSCSPISGHRSVSWYQQTPGQGLQFLFEYFSETQRNKGNFPGRFSGRQFSNSRSEMNVSTLELGDSALYLCASSLEGPTSNQPQHFGDGTRLSIL.

This clonotype was observed at least ten times. This chain uses TRBV5-1 with TRBJ2-2, with TRBD1 identical over 9 bases. Trimming removed 5 bases from V and 2 bases from J; junction bases left unmatched: 13. The CDR3 runs 18 residues. Germline CDR1 is SGHRS and CDR2 is YFSETQ. CDR3 loop: CASRAGTGQGLNTGELFF. In nucleotides, the CDR3 is TGCGCCAGCAGGGCCGGGACAGGGCAGGGCCTTAACACCGGGGAGCTGTTTTTT.

In this sample, this clonotype turned up many times. The chain joins TRBV7-9 to TRBJ1-1, with D possibly being TRBD1 (5 bases). CDR3 length: 15 residues. The V gene's germline CDR1 is SEHNR and CDR2 FQNEAQ (reference sequence). Trimming took off 1 base at V and 6 bases at J, with 15 bases between the two ends. The CDR3 region has the DNA TGTGCCAGCAGCTTAGATAACTGGGGGGAATCTGAAGCTTTCTTT. Protein sequence: CASSLDNWGESEAFF. Looking up the rest from reference TRBV7-9 and TRBJ1-1 gives the full variable domain: DTGVSQNPRHKITKRGQNVTFRCDPISEHNRLYWYRQTLGQGPEFLTYFQNEAQLEKSRLLSDRFSAERPKGSFSTLEIQRTEQGDSAMYLCASSLDNWGESEAFFGQGTRLTVV.

V usage is TRBV18 and J usage is TRBJ2-1; D is perhaps TRBD2 (8 bases). V was trimmed by 4 bases and J by 1 base, leaving 11 bases between them. The CDR3 runs to 15 residues. Germline V gives CDR1 KGHSH, CDR2 LQKENI. The CDR3 DNA reads as TGTGCCAGCTCACTAGCGGGACAGTCCTACAATGAGCAGTTCTTC. Encoded protein: CASSLAGQSYNEQFF.